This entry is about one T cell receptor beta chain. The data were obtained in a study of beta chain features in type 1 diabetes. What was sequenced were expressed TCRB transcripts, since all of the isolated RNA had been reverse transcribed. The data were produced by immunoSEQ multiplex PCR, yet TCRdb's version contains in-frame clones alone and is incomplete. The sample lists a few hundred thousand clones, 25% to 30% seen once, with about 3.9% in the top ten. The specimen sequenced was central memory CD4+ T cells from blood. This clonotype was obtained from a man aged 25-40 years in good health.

CDR3 region: CASSPGGGTEAFF. For the CDR3, the DNA is TGTGCCAGCAGCCCAGGGGGTGGAACTGAAGCTTTCTTT. The chain has TRBV9 and TRBJ1-1, with 7 bases lining up with TRBD1. Trimming removed 4 bases from V and 5 bases from J; junction bases left unmatched: 5. CDR1 and CDR2 from the germline V gene are SGDLS and YYNGEE. The CDR3 spans 13 residues. The complete variable domain, with remaining parts taken from reference TRBV9 and TRBJ1-1, reads DSGVTQTPKHLITATGQRVTLRCSPRSGDLSVYWYQQSLDQGLQFLIQYYNGEERAKGNILERFSAQQFPDLHSELNLSSLELGDSALYFCASSPGGGTEAFFGQGTRLTVV.